This TCR beta chain was sequenced in a study of T cell responses to AZD1222 COVID-19 vaccine. General study points: Only a handful of people who got AZD1222 tested seropositive at baseline. CD4 TCRs covered the whole spike, strongest at regions 160-218 and 743-854.

The protocol was immunoSEQ multiplex PCR, while the TCRdb copy is restricted to in-frame clones and leaves out a portion. The data contain 100,000 to 150,000 clones, 80% to 90% of them singletons. This CDR3 is built from 13 residues. Trimming took off 8 bases at V and 5 bases at J, with 12 bases between the two ends. The V gene's germline CDR1 is MGHRA and CDR2 YSYEKL. Turning to this clone: Its antigen is not known.

The starting material was peripheral blood, obtained on day 0 of AZD1222 vaccination. The clonotype was recovered from an adult in good health. The gene calls are TRBV4-1 and TRBJ1-4; tentatively, D is TRBD1 (6 bases). CDR3 in amino acids: CASQRTANEKLFF. The CDR3 DNA reads TGCGCCAGCCAGCGGACAGCAAATGAAAAACTGTTTTTT.